This T cell receptor beta chain was recorded in a study of T cell repertoires in ileal Crohn's disease. Whole-study context: Every patient was operated on for stricturing (about 60%) or penetrating (approximately 39%) complications.

Note on this clone: Its specificity is not known.

Germline-derived CDR1 and CDR2 are MDHEN and SYDVKM. This CDR3 region has 14 residues. V lost 3 bases and J lost 6, with 15 bases in between. Around 490 nanograms of biopsy DNA per sample underwent TCRB immunosequencing. Generated by immunoSEQ multiplex PCR, the TCRdb table keeps only in-frame clones and is missing some. The data contain approximately 15,000 clones, around four fifths of them singletons. Study outcomes and limitations: Clonal expansions were more frequent in active smokers than non-smokers at surgery. Compared with CD4 T cells, sorted CD8 cells carried more expanded clones.

This sequence originates from an adult with Crohn's disease. The sequencing sample was made of ileal tissue. This chain connects TRBV28 to TRBJ2-7, with D maybe TRBD1 (6 bases). CDR3 nucleotides: TGTGCCAGCAGTTTCAACGCAGGGGCGACCGAGCAGTACTTC. It yields the protein CASSFNAGATEQYF.